These 22 T cell receptor beta chains were sequenced from one sample in a study of T cells in localized non-small cell lung cancer. Assay used: immunoSEQ multiplex PCR; TCRdb lists only in-frame clones, some missing. This sample has over 25,000 clones, with about nine tenths found just once. The input for sequencing was peripheral blood, taken before any cancer treatment. These receptors were taken from a female donor older than 55 with stage I lung adenocarcinoma.

The CDR3 protein is CAYRTSGGTDTQYF. The CDR3, as DNA: TGTGCCTACCGGACTAGCGGGGGTACGGATACGCAGTATTTT. The chain couples TRBV30 to TRBJ2-3, with 13 bases that match TRBD2. Germline trimming cut 7 bases from V and 6 bases from J; bases unmatched to any gene: 7. Germline CDR1 reads GTSNPN; CDR2 reads SVGIG (reference sequence). This CDR3 has 14 residues.

V gene TRBV25-1 combines with J gene TRBJ2-2, with TRBD2 matching over 11 bases. CDR3 length equals 17 residues. The germline gives CDR1 MGHDK, CDR2 SYGVNS. With 3 bases clipped from V and 4 bases from J, the junction kept 7 bases outside the gene matches. The CDR3 DNA follows: TGTGCCAGCAGTGACCCTAGACTAGCGGGGACCACCGGGGAGCTGTTTTTT. It yields the protein CASSDPRLAGTTGELFF.

This rearrangement joins TRBV27 to TRBJ2-1; 9 bases match TRBD1. The germline V gene encodes CDR1 MNHEY and CDR2 SMNVEV (reference sequence). Trimming cost V 6 bases and J 3 bases; bases outside gene matches: 6. CDR3 length: 15 residues. CDR3 residues: CASSLRDRVYNEQFF. DNA of the CDR3: TGTGCCAGCAGCCTCCGGGACAGGGTCTACAATGAGCAGTTCTTC.

V and J are TRBV15 and TRBJ2-1, with a possible D match to TRBD2 (10 bases). CDR1 is LNHNV and CDR2 is YYDKDF in the germline V gene (reference sequence). V was clipped by 9 bases and J by 9 bases, with 27 bases between them. The CDR3 is 16 residues long. The CDR3 DNA reads TGTGCCACGGACAGGGGTGGACTAGCGGAGTCGGGTGAGCAGTTCTTC. This sequence encodes CATDRGGLAESGEQFF. The variable domain in full, with the rest retrieved from reference TRBV15 and TRBJ2-1, is DAMVIQNPRYQVTQFGKPVTLSCSQTLNHNVMYWYQQKSSQAPKLLFHYYDKDFNNEADTPDNFQSRRPNTSFCFLDIRSPGLGDTAMYLCATDRGGLAESGEQFFGPGTRLTVL.

This chain connects TRBV10-3 to TRBJ2-3; 7 nucleotides agree with TRBD2. V shed 3 bases and J 0 bases; nucleotides not matched to a gene: 3. The CDR3 has 15 residues. Germline V gene sequence: CDR1 ENHRY, CDR2 SYGVKD. The CDR3 protein is CAISDPGGSTDTQYF. The DNA for the CDR3 is TGTGCCATCAGTGATCCCGGGGGGAGCACAGATACGCAGTATTTT.

The V and J genes are TRBV25-1 and TRBJ2-5; D is undetermined. From germline, CDR1 is MGHDK and CDR2 SYGVNS. The CDR3 contains 15 residues. Trimming stripped 3 bases from V and 1 base from J, with 12 bases between. CDR3 nucleotide sequence: TGTGCCAGCAGTGATACGGCCCGCTCCCAAGAGACCCAGTACTTC. It is translated as CASSDTARSQETQYF.

V and J are TRBV5-1 and TRBJ1-1; D is unclear. The V and J ends lost 4 bases and 7 bases respectively, with 14 bases between them. Germline CDR1 is SGHRS and CDR2 is YFSETQ. The length of the CDR3 is 13 residues. The CDR3 reads CASSETPAGEAFF. In DNA, the CDR3 is TGCGCCAGCAGCGAGACCCCGGCGGGTGAAGCTTTCTTT.

The chain carries TRBV28 and TRBJ2-5, with TRBD2 matching over 9 bases. The CDR3 extends over 14 amino acids. CDR1 and CDR2 from the germline V gene are MDHEN and SYDVKM. Trimming removed 6 bases from V and 5 bases from J; junction bases left unmatched: 7. CDR3 in amino acids: CASRGSGGGETQYF. In DNA, the CDR3 is TGTGCCAGCAGGGGTAGCGGGGGCGGTGAGACCCAGTACTTC.

The chain combines TRBV7-9 with TRBJ2-1; 8 bases are shared with TRBD2. The germline V gene encodes CDR1 SEHNR and CDR2 FQNEAQ (reference sequence). CDR3 length equals 15 residues. The V segment lost 4 bases and the J segment 7 bases; nucleotides outside the gene matches: 9. The CDR3 region is CASSSQASGGNEQFF. The DNA for the CDR3 is TGTGCCAGCAGCTCCCAGGCGAGCGGGGGAAATGAGCAGTTCTTC. Together with reference TRBV7-9 and TRBJ2-1, the CDR3 gives the full variable domain: DTGVSQNPRHKITKRGQNVTFRCDPISEHNRLYWYRQTLGQGPEFLTYFQNEAQLEKSRLLSDRFSAERPKGSFSTLEIQRTEQGDSAMYLCASSSQASGGNEQFFGPGTRLTVL.

The CDR3 loop reads CAIRGNTEAFF. The CDR3 DNA follows: TGTGCCATCAGGGGCAACACTGAAGCTTTCTTT. This chain links TRBV10-3 with TRBJ1-1; D gene unclear. CDR1 and CDR2 (germline): ENHRY, SYGVKD. CDR3 length equals 11 residues. The germline V and J ends were trimmed by 6 bases and 2 bases, with 4 bases remaining between them.

The V gene is TRBV4-1, the J gene TRBJ1-2, with 7 bases fitting TRBD1. Trimming removed 1 base from V and 3 bases from J; junction bases left unmatched: 11. Per germline, CDR1 MGHRA and CDR2 YSYEKL. The CDR3 totals 17 residues. In DNA, the CDR3 is TGCGCCAGCAGCCAAGCCCTGACAGGGAGAGTGGACTATGGCTACACCTTC. Translated, it gives CASSQALTGRVDYGYTF.

The CDR3 DNA reads TGTGCCAGCAGCTTCCGGACACAGGGCGCCTATAATTCACCCCTCCACTTT. It encodes CASSFRTQGAYNSPLHF. This rearrangement joins TRBV11-3 to TRBJ1-6; D might be TRBD1 (6 bases). The germline V gene has CDR1 SGHNT and CDR2 YENEEA. V lost 3 bases and J lost 2, with 14 bases in between. This CDR3 has 17 residues.

This sequence joins TRBV15 and TRBJ1-3, with TRBD1 matching over 8 bases. V was clipped by 5 bases and J by 8 bases; unmatched bases: 5. The CDR3 totals 13 residues. The germline gives CDR1 LNHNV, CDR2 YYDKDF (reference sequence). CDR3 in amino acids: CATSVGQGDTIYF. The CDR3 DNA follows: TGTGCCACCAGCGTCGGACAGGGAGACACCATATATTTT.

This clone was seen a few times. The chain employs TRBV5-6 and TRBJ1-1, with D unclear. Trimming took off 0 bases at V and 8 bases at J, with 8 bases between the two ends. CDR1 and CDR2 (germline): SGHDT, YYEEEE. The CDR3 consists of 12 residues. CDR3 amino acids: CASSLGSGEAFF. CDR3 DNA: TGTGCCAGCAGCTTGGGGTCCGGAGAAGCTTTCTTT.

The chain has TRBV21-1 and TRBJ2-7; the table calls TRBD1, which could not be checked here. TRBV21-1 is annotated as a pseudogene. The CDR3 loop spans 15 amino acids. The CDR3 nucleotides are TGTGCCAGCAACGTAGACAGGCTGCTGACCTACGAGCAGTACTTC. Encoded protein: CASNVDRLLTYEQYF.

The chain has TRBV30 and TRBJ2-7; 9 positions match TRBD1. The CDR3 sequence is 15 residues long. After removal of 6 bases from V and 0 bases from J, the junction contained 9 bases not matched to a gene. Germline CDR1 and CDR2: GTSNPN and SVGIG (reference sequence). CDR3: CACTPPDRGSYEQYF. In nucleotides, the CDR3 is TGTGCCTGCACCCCCCCGGACAGGGGCTCCTACGAGCAGTACTTC. The full variable domain, completed using reference TRBV30 and TRBJ2-7, is SQTIHQWPATLVQPVGSPLSLECTVEGTSNPNLYWYRQAAGRGLQLLFYSVGIGQISSEVPQNLSASRPQDRQFILSSKKLLLSDSGFYLCACTPPDRGSYEQYFGPGTRLTVT.

J is TRBJ2-7 and V is TRBV23-1; 9 nucleotides match TRBD1. TRBV23-1 is treated as an ORF (open reading frame) with a function not yet certain. J was trimmed by 6 bases and V by 6 bases; bases with no gene match: 18. The length of the CDR3 is 17 residues. CDR3 in DNA: TGCGCCAGCAGACTCCTCCCCGGGACAGGGCTTATCATCGAGCAGTACTTC. Protein product: CASRLLPGTGLIIEQYF.

Only one count was recorded for this clone. The V and J genes are TRBV6-6 and TRBJ2-3; TRBD2 agrees at 9 bases. With V trimmed by 2 bases and J by 6 bases, 9 bases remained unmatched. CDR1 is MNHNY, CDR2 SVGAGI, per germline (reference sequence). The CDR3 sequence is 16 residues long. CDR3 sequence: CASSYAGRGGMDTQYF. The DNA of the CDR3 is TGTGCCAGCAGTTACGCTGGGCGGGGGGGAATGGATACGCAGTATTTT.

The chain uses TRBV6-1 and TRBJ1-6, with 10 bases identical to TRBD1. V was clipped by 8 bases and J by 8 bases; unmatched bases: 3. CDR1 is MNHNS and CDR2 is SASEGT in the germline V gene. This CDR3 has 13 residues. CDR3 residues: CASRDRGHSPLHF. The CDR3 nucleotides are TGTGCCAGCCGGGACAGGGGCCATTCACCCCTCCACTTT.

The chain carries TRBV7-3 and TRBJ2-2; 7 bases agree with TRBD1. This CDR3 comprises 16 residues. The germline V gene has CDR1 SGHTA and CDR2 FQGTGA. J was trimmed by 3 bases and V by 0 bases; bases with no gene match: 4. The CDR3 region is CASSLTGTVYTGELFF. CDR3 coding DNA: TGTGCCAGCAGCTTAACCGGGACAGTCTACACCGGGGAGCTGTTTTTT.

This clone was observed once. V and J are TRBV7-2 and TRBJ1-2; 9 bases agree with TRBD1. Per the germline V gene, CDR1 is SGHTA and CDR2 is FQGNSA. V lost 2 bases and J lost 5; bases outside the gene matches: 6. The CDR3 loop spans 15 amino acids. The CDR3 nucleotides read TGTGCCAGCAGCTTAAACTTTGGACAGGGGTATGGCTACACCTTC. It specifies CASSLNFGQGYGYTF.

The gene calls are TRBV15 and TRBJ2-7; 7 bases are shared with TRBD1. The CDR3 extends over 13 amino acids. V dropped 3 bases and J dropped 1; count of bases not matched to a gene: 0. CDR1 LNHNV and CDR2 YYDKDF come from the germline V gene (reference sequence). The CDR3 coding sequence is TGTGCCACCAGCAGGGACAGGTCCTACGAGCAGTACTTC. Translation gives CATSRDRSYEQYF.